A single sample is the source of the 15 T cell receptor beta chains below, sequenced in a study of PD-L1 blockade in urothelial cancer. Time point reported: pretreatment peripheral blood. Generated by immunoSEQ multiplex PCR, the TCRdb table keeps only in-frame clones and is missing some. Among tens of thousands of clones, about 83% were seen once, and the ten largest hold approximately 14%. The specimen was PBMCs, collected around atezolizumab (anti-PD-L1) treatment. The receptor source for this set is a woman aged 55-69 years with urothelial cancer.

Here the CDR3 DNA reads TGCGCCAGCAGCCAAGATTTCCGGAGAGCTAACTATGGCTACACCTTC. Translation: CASSQDFRRANYGYTF. The chain couples TRBV4-1 to TRBJ1-2; unclear D gene. V lost 0 bases to trimming and J lost 0 bases, with 11 bases between them. The CDR3 runs to 16 residues. CDR1 is MGHRA and CDR2 is YSYEKL in the germline V gene.

The V call is TRBV19, the J call TRBJ2-1; 12 bases are a match to TRBD2. The CDR3 is 16 amino acids. V gave up 3 bases and J gave up 8 bases; unmatched junction bases: 8. Germline V gene data show CDR1 as LNHDA and CDR2 as SQIVND (reference sequence). CDR3 DNA: TGTGCCAGTAGTATGGAACTAGCGGGAGGAGGGGATGAGCAGTTCTTC. It yields the protein CASSMELAGGGDEQFF.

The genes are TRBV5-1 and TRBJ2-1; weak D call: TRBD2 (5 bases). V shed 0 bases and J shed 7 bases, with 14 bases lying between them. The CDR3 is 15 residues long. Germline V gene data show CDR1 as SGHRS and CDR2 as YFSETQ. The CDR3 is CASSLDPGWGNEQFF. For the CDR3, the DNA is TGCGCCAGCAGCTTGGACCCGGGGTGGGGAAATGAGCAGTTCTTC.

This sequence joins TRBV27 and TRBJ2-1; 9 bases are a match to TRBD1. This CDR3 is 14 amino acids long. CDR1 and CDR2 from the germline V gene are MNHEY and SMNVEV (reference sequence). The ends lost 2 bases at V and 6 bases at J; junction bases unmatched: 2. The CDR3, as DNA: TGTGCCAGCAGTTTAGAGACAGGGGGCAATGAGCAGTTCTTC. It is translated as CASSLETGGNEQFF.

The rearrangement links TRBV5-1 to TRBJ2-1, with 9 bases fitting TRBD2. With 8 bases clipped from V and 2 bases from J, the junction kept 8 bases outside the gene matches. CDR3 size: 15 residues. Looked up from germline, CDR1 is SGHRS and CDR2 is YFSETQ. CDR3 region: CASSSGGRAYNEQFF. CDR3 nucleotide sequence: TGCGCCAGTTCGTCAGGCGGGAGGGCCTACAATGAGCAGTTCTTC.

This chain connects TRBV11-3 to TRBJ2-1; 8 positions match TRBD1. In germline, CDR1 is SGHNT, CDR2 YENEEA. The CDR3 contains 17 residues. Trimming took 5 bases from V and 0 from J; bases not matched to a gene: 9. CDR3 loop: CASSTGTGPISYNEQFF. In nucleotides, the CDR3 is TGTGCCAGCAGCACGGGGACAGGTCCCATCTCCTACAATGAGCAGTTCTTC. Supplemented by reference TRBV11-3 and TRBJ2-1, the full variable domain reads EAGVVQSPRYKIIEKKQPVAFWCNPISGHNTLYWYLQNLGQGPELLIRYENEEAVDDSQLPKDRFSAERLKGVDSTLKIQPAELGDSAVYLCASSTGTGPISYNEQFFGPGTRLTVL.

This clone was observed once. The chain has TRBV5-1 and TRBJ2-1; 10 nucleotides line up with TRBD2. Germline CDR1 reads SGHRS; CDR2 reads YFSETQ. The V gene end was trimmed by 2 bases and the J gene end by 6 bases; junction bases not matched to a gene: 5. The CDR3 is made up of 15 amino acids. CDR3 nucleotides: TGCGCCAGCAGCTTAGCGGGAGGGACGTCCAATGAGCAGTTCTTC. Translated, it gives CASSLAGGTSNEQFF.

The genes are TRBV5-4 and TRBJ2-7; TRBD1 matches 9 bases. V trimming: 4 bases; J trimming: 6 bases; junction bases outside the gene matches: 2. The length of the CDR3 is 12 residues. Germline V gene lookup returns CDR1 SGHNT and CDR2 YYREEE (reference sequence). CDR3: CASSQTGGEQYF. The CDR3 DNA follows: TGTGCCAGCAGCCAGACAGGGGGCGAGCAGTACTTC.

This clone has a handful of counts. The chain recombines TRBV6-1 with TRBJ1-2, with a weak D call TRBD1 (6 bases). The CDR3 consists of 14 residues. V lost 7 bases to trimming and J lost 8 bases, with 20 bases between them. The germline CDR1 and CDR2 sequences are MNHNS and SASEGT. In DNA, the CDR3 is TGTGCCAGCACCCCCACGAGGGGGTTTATAGGCTACACCTTC. Translation: CASTPTRGFIGYTF.

The genes are TRBV11-2 and TRBJ1-2; D perhaps matches TRBD1 (6 bases). The V and J ends lost 5 bases and 3 bases respectively, with 10 bases between them. The CDR3 contains 13 residues. Germline V gives CDR1 SGHAT, CDR2 FQNNGV. CDR3 amino acids: CASSRGGYYGYTF. In DNA form, the CDR3 reads TGTGCCAGCAGCCGAGGGGGTTACTATGGCTACACCTTC.

This sequence joins TRBV25-1 and TRBJ2-5; maybe TRBD1 (6 bases). With 3 bases removed from V and 5 bases from J, the gap between germline ends came to 10 bases. The CDR3 totals 13 residues. CDR1 and CDR2 from the germline V gene are MGHDK and SYGVNS. CDR3 nucleotides: TGTGCCAGCAGTGATTACAGGGATGAGACCCAGTACTTC. This codes for CASSDYRDETQYF.

The gene calls are TRBV10-3 and TRBJ2-3; 8 nucleotides agree with TRBD2. Germline CDR1 ENHRY, CDR2 SYGVKD. CDR3 length equals 16 residues. J was trimmed by 0 bases and V by 1 base; bases with no gene match: 3. CDR3 amino acids: CAISELLAASTDTQYF. The CDR3 DNA follows: TGTGCCATCAGTGAGTTACTAGCGGCTAGCACAGATACGCAGTATTTT.

The rearrangement uses TRBV29-1 and TRBJ2-2; weak D call: TRBD1 (5 bases). In germline, CDR1 is SQVTM, CDR2 ANQGSEA. This CDR3 is 13 amino acids long. Trimming took off 3 bases at V and 3 bases at J, with 8 bases between the two ends. The CDR3 region is CSVDQGYTGELFF. The CDR3 bases are TGCAGCGTTGATCAGGGCTACACCGGGGAGCTGTTTTTT.

This sequence joins TRBV5-6 and TRBJ2-3; perhaps TRBD1 as D (6 bases). Germline V gene lookup returns CDR1 SGHDT and CDR2 YYEEEE. This CDR3 region has 15 residues. V was shortened by 4 bases and J by 3 bases, with 15 bases between the two germline ends. CDR3 bases: TGTGCCAGCAGCACCCGGACAGCCTTAACAGATACGCAGTATTTT. This codes for CASSTRTALTDTQYF.

This clone was detected only a few times. The J gene is TRBJ1-2, the V gene TRBV6-5, with D unresolved. V was trimmed by 0 bases and J by 1 base, leaving 6 bases between them. CDR1 and CDR2 from the germline V gene are MNHEY and SVGAGI. This CDR3 region has 14 residues. The CDR3 bases are TGTGCCAGCAGTTACTCCCCCTTTAACTATGGCTACACCTTC. Its translation is CASSYSPFNYGYTF.